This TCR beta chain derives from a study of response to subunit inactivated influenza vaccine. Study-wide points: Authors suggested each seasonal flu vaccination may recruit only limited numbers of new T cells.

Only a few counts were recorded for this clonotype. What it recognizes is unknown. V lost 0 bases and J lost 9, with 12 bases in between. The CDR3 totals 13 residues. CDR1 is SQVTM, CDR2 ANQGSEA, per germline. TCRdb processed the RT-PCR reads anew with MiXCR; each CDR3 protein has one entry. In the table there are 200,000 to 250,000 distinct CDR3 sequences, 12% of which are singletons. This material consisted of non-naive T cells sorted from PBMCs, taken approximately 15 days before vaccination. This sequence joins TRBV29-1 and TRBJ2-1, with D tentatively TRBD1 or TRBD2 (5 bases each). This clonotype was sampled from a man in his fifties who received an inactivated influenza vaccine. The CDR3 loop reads CSVEDRRDGEQFF. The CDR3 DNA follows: TGCAGCGTTGAAGATCGTAGGGACGGTGAGCAGTTCTTC.